These 26 T cell receptor beta chains came from one sample sequenced in a study of spatial heterogeneity in lung cancer. TCRdb itself ran the 5' RACE reads through MiXCR, one entry per CDR3 protein. Among roughly 79,000 distinct CDR3 sequences listed, around 7.8% were seen once. The sample's time point: sample taken at primary tumor resection. Material: PBMCs, obtained at surgery. The receptors derive from a male donor with early-stage non-small cell lung cancer.

Many counts were recorded for this clonotype. This chain connects TRBV29-1 to TRBJ2-5; maybe TRBD1 (5 bases). Trimming removed 6 bases at V and 4 bases at J, with 9 bases between. CDR3 length: 11 residues. Germline values: CDR1 SQVTM, CDR2 ANQGSEA. The CDR3 bases are TGCAGCGTAATTAGGGGAGAGACCCAGTACTTC. This codes for CSVIRGETQYF.

This clonotype has only a few counts. This chain links TRBV20-1 with TRBJ2-3, with D maybe TRBD1 (6 bases). The germline V gene has CDR1 DFQATT and CDR2 SNEGSKA (reference sequence). Trimming cost V 3 bases and J 0 bases, with 10 bases left between them. CDR3 length equals 14 residues. The DNA for the CDR3 is TGCAGTGCTAGGACAGGACTCAGCACAGATACGCAGTATTTT. Translated: CSARTGLSTDTQYF.

This clonotype was detected a few times. V usage is TRBV11-2 and J usage is TRBJ2-4; 7 nucleotides agree with TRBD1. Trimming at V came to 5 bases and at J to 0 bases, leaving 10 bases not matched to a gene. This CDR3 region has 17 residues. Looked up from germline, CDR1 is SGHAT and CDR2 is FQNNGV. CDR3 region: CASSLTDRRQAKNIQYF. The CDR3 bases are TGTGCCAGCAGCCTAACGGACAGGCGGCAAGCCAAAAACATTCAGTACTTC.

The V gene is TRBV3-1, the J gene TRBJ1-2; TRBD1 matches at 9 bases. Losses at the gene ends were 0 bases for V and 6 bases for J; bases not matched to a gene: 8. The CDR3 contains 16 residues. Looked up from germline, CDR1 is LGHDT and CDR2 is YNNKEL (reference sequence). DNA for the CDR3: TGTGCCAGCAGCCAAGAACCCCGGACAGGGGTGGATGGCTACACCTTC. The encoded protein is CASSQEPRTGVDGYTF.

The rearrangement links TRBV9 to TRBJ2-6, with D hard to call. The germline CDR1 and CDR2 sequences are SGDLS and YYNGEE. This CDR3 has 16 amino acids. The ends were cut back, 3 bases at V and 0 bases at J, with 10 bases in the middle. For the CDR3, the DNA is TGTGCCAGCAGCGCCCGACCGAGCTCTGGGGCCAACGTCCTGACTTTC. This codes for CASSARPSSGANVLTF. Based on the CDR3 plus reference TRBV9 and TRBJ2-6, the full variable domain is DSGVTQTPKHLITATGQRVTLRCSPRSGDLSVYWYQQSLDQGLQFLIQYYNGEERAKGNILERFSAQQFPDLHSELNLSSLELGDSALYFCASSARPSSGANVLTFGAGSRLTVL.

This clonotype was seen a handful of times. The J gene is TRBJ2-5, the V gene TRBV29-1, with 9 bases lining up with TRBD1. The trim removed 5 bases at V and 4 bases at J, leaving 5 bases unmatched. CDR1 is SQVTM and CDR2 is ANQGSEA in the germline V gene. The CDR3 extends over 13 amino acids. CDR3 protein: CSVSRQGGETQYF. The CDR3, as DNA: TGCAGCGTTTCCCGACAGGGGGGAGAGACCCAGTACTTC. Drawing the rest from reference TRBV29-1 and TRBJ2-5, the complete variable domain is SAVISQKPSRDICQRGTSLTIQCQVDSQVTMMFWYRQQPGQSLTLIATANQGSEATYESGFVIDKFPISRPNLTFSTLTVSNMSPEDSSIYLCSVSRQGGETQYFGPGTRLLVL.

This clonotype was found many times. The rearrangement joins TRBV10-3 to TRBJ2-1; 10 bases map to TRBD1. This CDR3 has 15 residues. The germline V gene encodes CDR1 ENHRY and CDR2 SYGVKD. With 7 bases clipped from V and 7 bases from J, the junction kept 10 bases outside the gene matches. This CDR3 reads CAITVRQGAENEQFF. Here the CDR3 DNA reads TGTGCCATCACCGTCAGACAGGGGGCAGAGAATGAGCAGTTCTTC.

This clonotype was observed a few times. The chain joins TRBV7-6 to TRBJ1-1; TRBD1 matches 8 bases. Germline V gene lookup returns CDR1 SGHVS and CDR2 FNYEAQ. V gave up 5 bases and J gave up 4 bases; unmatched junction bases: 9. The CDR3 spans 15 residues. The CDR3 DNA reads TGTGCCAGCAGCAGAACGACAGGGGTTGGCACTGAAGCTTTCTTT. Translation gives CASSRTTGVGTEAFF.

Only a few counts were recorded for this clonotype. This chain uses TRBV24-1 with TRBJ2-1; D might be TRBD1 (5 bases). From germline, CDR1 is KGHDR and CDR2 SFDVKD. The V end lost 3 bases, the J end lost 7 bases, and 9 bases lay between the germline ends. This CDR3 is 13 amino acids long. Written as DNA, the CDR3 is TGTGCCACCAGTGATCCAGGGCCAAATGAGCAGTTCTTC. It yields the protein CATSDPGPNEQFF.

In this sample, this clonotype turned up many times. V and J are TRBV7-8 and TRBJ2-7; perhaps TRBD2 as D (6 bases). Germline V lookup: CDR1 SGHVS, CDR2 FQNEAQ. The CDR3 consists of 15 residues. V was clipped by 1 base and J by 0 bases, with 10 bases between them. The CDR3 DNA reads as TGTGCCAGCAGCTTAGGTGCCGGGAGCTCCTACGAGCAGTACTTC. This sequence encodes CASSLGAGSSYEQYF.

This clonotype was seen only a few times. J is TRBJ2-1 and V is TRBV7-8, with a weak D call TRBD2 (6 bases). This CDR3 region has 16 residues. V lost 5 bases to trimming and J lost 6 bases, with 20 bases between them. Germline CDR1 and CDR2: SGHVS and FQNEAQ. CDR3 bases: TGTGCCAGCAGCGCATGGGGCGGGACTGGACTCAATGAGCAGTTCTTC. This gives the protein CASSAWGGTGLNEQFF.

The chain is built from TRBV20-1 and TRBJ2-1, with D possibly matching TRBD1 (6 bases). Trimming stripped 3 bases from V and 8 bases from J, with 14 bases between. The CDR3 runs to 13 residues. Germline V gene lookup returns CDR1 DFQATT and CDR2 SNEGSKA (reference sequence). The CDR3: CSASVDSLYEQFF. The CDR3 nucleotides are TGCAGTGCTAGTGTGGACAGTCTCTATGAGCAGTTCTTC.

The CDR3 region has the DNA TGTGCCATCAGGGGGGGACAGGGGATGAACGAGCAGTACTTC. Its translation is CAIRGGQGMNEQYF. The V gene is TRBV10-3, the J gene TRBJ2-7, with 10 positions matching TRBD1. The V gene end was trimmed by 6 bases and the J gene end by 5 bases; junction bases not matched to a gene: 7. Germline V gives CDR1 ENHRY, CDR2 SYGVKD. The CDR3 has 14 amino acids.

This clonotype turned up a few times. The genes are TRBV7-2 and TRBJ2-5; TRBD1 matches 10 bases. Looked up from germline, CDR1 is SGHTA and CDR2 is FQGNSA. The V and J ends lost 5 bases and 5 bases, in that order; junction bases with no gene match: 11. This CDR3 comprises 16 residues. CDR3: CASSLNGQGVLETQYF. The CDR3 nucleotides read TGTGCCAGCAGCCTCAACGGACAGGGGGTGTTGGAGACCCAGTACTTC.

This sequence joins TRBV9 and TRBJ1-2; D remains unclear. V lost 3 bases and J 1 base, leaving 1 base between the germline ends. This CDR3 comprises 11 residues. Germline V gene lookup returns CDR1 SGDLS and CDR2 YYNGEE. The CDR3 bases are TGTGCCAGCAGCGGTAACTATGGCTACACCTTC. As protein: CASSGNYGYTF. The whole variable domain, filled in from reference TRBV9 and TRBJ1-2, reads DSGVTQTPKHLITATGQRVTLRCSPRSGDLSVYWYQQSLDQGLQFLIQYYNGEERAKGNILERFSAQQFPDLHSELNLSSLELGDSALYFCASSGNYGYTFGSGTRLTVV.

This clonotype was seen a handful of times. The chain joins TRBV12-3 or TRBV12-4 to TRBJ1-1; D gene unclear. This CDR3 region has 13 residues. V lost 7 bases and J 7 bases, leaving 16 bases between the germline ends. CDR3 region: CASTRQERGEAFF. The CDR3 DNA is TGTGCCAGCACCCGGCAGGAGCGGGGTGAAGCTTTCTTT.

There are a few counts of this clonotype. The rearrangement uses TRBV12-5 and TRBJ2-7; D not certain. The V end was cut by 7 bases, the J end by 0 bases, with 10 bases between. CDR3 length equals 13 residues. In germline, CDR1 is LGHNT, CDR2 FRNRAP. CDR3 amino acids: CASDTRHSYEQYF. DNA of the CDR3: TGTGCTAGTGACACGCGCCACTCCTACGAGCAGTACTTC.

The rearrangement uses TRBV12-3 or TRBV12-4 and TRBJ1-2; 10 positions match TRBD1. There are 17 residues in the CDR3. V trimming: 0 bases; J trimming: 0 bases; junction bases outside the gene matches: 4. DNA for the CDR3: TGTGCCAGCAGTTTAGCCGGGGGGACAGGGGCTAACTATGGCTACACCTTC. Translation: CASSLAGGTGANYGYTF.

The V gene is TRBV27, the J gene TRBJ1-2, with a possible D match to TRBD1 (6 bases). Looked up from germline, CDR1 is MNHEY and CDR2 is SMNVEV (reference sequence). This CDR3 spans 12 amino acids. V dropped 7 bases and J dropped 6 bases, with 12 bases sitting between them. The CDR3 is CASKWGQDGYTF. The CDR3 bases are TGTGCCAGCAAATGGGGACAAGATGGCTACACCTTC.

The sample holds many counts of this clonotype. The chain is built from TRBV9 and TRBJ2-2; no firm D call. In germline, CDR1 is SGDLS, CDR2 YYNGEE. The CDR3 is made up of 13 amino acids. V lost 0 bases and J 4 bases, leaving 4 bases between the germline ends. CDR3 region: CASSVDPTGELFF. The CDR3 nucleotides read TGTGCCAGCAGCGTAGACCCCACCGGGGAGCTGTTTTTT.

This clonotype was recorded at least ten times. This chain joins TRBV6-5 and TRBJ1-5, with 8 bases matching TRBD1. The V segment lost 4 bases and the J segment 6 bases; nucleotides outside the gene matches: 5. This CDR3 region has 14 residues. Germline V gene sequence: CDR1 MNHEY, CDR2 SVGAGI. The CDR3 sequence is CASSSYRGAQPQHF. The CDR3 bases are TGTGCCAGCAGTTCCTACAGGGGGGCTCAGCCCCAGCATTTT.

The rearrangement uses TRBV7-8 and TRBJ1-1; D gene uncertain. With 5 bases removed from V and 4 bases from J, the gap between germline ends came to 14 bases. This CDR3 is built from 14 residues. Germline loops: CDR1 SGHVS, CDR2 FQNEAQ. The CDR3 nucleotides read TGTGCCAGCAGCCCTTGGACCGAGATCACTGAAGCTTTCTTT. This codes for CASSPWTEITEAFF.

This clonotype was recorded at least ten times. V gene TRBV4-1 combines with J gene TRBJ1-1, with 7 bases lining up with TRBD1. Trimming took 6 bases from V and 1 from J; bases not matched to a gene: 8. This CDR3 comprises 15 residues. Germline V gene data show CDR1 as MGHRA and CDR2 as YSYEKL. CDR3: CASRDRDSRNTEAFF. The CDR3, as DNA: TGCGCCAGCAGGGATCGGGACAGCAGGAACACTGAAGCTTTCTTT.

V usage is TRBV10-2 and J usage is TRBJ2-1; perhaps TRBD2 as D (6 bases). The CDR3 totals 15 residues. Germline V lookup: CDR1 WSHSY, CDR2 SAAADI. The V end lost 6 bases, the J end lost 1 base, and 13 bases lay between the germline ends. This CDR3 reads CASSGFGGSYNEQFF. In nucleotides, the CDR3 is TGCGCCAGCAGCGGCTTTGGGGGGTCCTACAATGAGCAGTTCTTC.

This clonotype occurred many times. The chain combines TRBV20-1 with TRBJ2-7, with D perhaps matching TRBD1 (5 bases). The V and J ends lost 5 bases and 5 bases respectively, with 16 bases between them. CDR1 and CDR2 from the germline V gene are DFQATT and SNEGSKA (reference sequence). CDR3 length: 13 amino acids. CDR3 loop: CSAGSRERNEQYF. The CDR3 region has the DNA TGCAGTGCTGGATCCAGGGAAAGGAACGAGCAGTACTTC.

The gene calls are TRBV30 and TRBJ2-2; TRBD2 is a possible D gene (7 bases). V dropped 5 bases and J dropped 7 bases, with 17 bases sitting between them. Looked up from germline, CDR1 is GTSNPN and CDR2 is SVGIG (reference sequence). The CDR3 consists of 14 residues. The chain's CDR3 is CAWGRGAAFGELFF. For the CDR3, the DNA is TGTGCCTGGGGTCGGGGGGCGGCGTTCGGGGAGCTGTTTTTT.